These 28 T cell receptor beta chains originate from one sample sequenced in a study of shared clonotypes between healthy human individuals. Libraries were prepared by immunoSEQ multiplex PCR; TCRdb keeps only in-frame clonotypes and omits some of them. The data hold approximately 640,000 clones, with about two thirds observed a single time. The material sequenced was memory CD4+ T cells sorted from blood. Sample subset: CD45RA-negative fraction. All receptors derive from a woman in her twenties or thirties in good health.

The rearrangement uses TRBV19 and TRBJ1-1; D uncertain. V lost 9 bases and J lost 1, with 12 bases in between. The CDR3 is made up of 13 amino acids. CDR1 LNHDA and CDR2 SQIVND come from the germline V gene (reference sequence). CDR3 region: CASSVQSNTEAFF. The CDR3 DNA follows: TGTGCCAGCTCTGTACAGTCGAACACTGAAGCTTTCTTT.

The gene calls are TRBV28 and TRBJ2-7; TRBD2 matches 11 bases. Germline CDR1 and CDR2: MDHEN and SYDVKM. This CDR3 spans 16 amino acids. V was clipped by 6 bases and J by 0 bases; unmatched bases: 7. The CDR3 is CASRLPTSGDSYEQYF. CDR3 nucleotides: TGTGCCAGCAGGCTACCGACTAGCGGGGACTCCTACGAGCAGTACTTC.

This sequence joins TRBV30 and TRBJ2-2, with D possibly being TRBD1 (5 bases). This CDR3 spans 14 amino acids. V shed 5 bases and J shed 7 bases, with 17 bases lying between them. CDR1 and CDR2 from the germline V gene are GTSNPN and SVGIG (reference sequence). The CDR3 sequence: CAWQGVELGGELFF. CDR3 DNA: TGTGCCTGGCAGGGCGTGGAGTTGGGCGGGGAGCTGTTTTTT.

The chain is built from TRBV7-8 and TRBJ2-7, with D tentatively TRBD1 or TRBD2 (5 bases each). Germline assignment: CDR1 SGHVS and CDR2 FQNEAQ. V was cut by 2 bases and J by 3 bases, with 14 bases left in between. There are 15 residues in the CDR3. CDR3 in amino acids: CASSLRGPVFYEQYF. Here the CDR3 DNA reads TGTGCCAGCAGCTTACGGGGCCCTGTTTTCTACGAGCAGTACTTC.

A few counts support this clone. The chain has TRBV5-1 and TRBJ2-7, with 9 positions matching TRBD1. The V segment lost 4 bases and the J segment 6 bases; nucleotides outside the gene matches: 8. CDR1 and CDR2 (germline): SGHRS, YFSETQ. The CDR3 spans 14 residues. The CDR3 nucleotides are TGCGCCAGCAGCCTCGGGACAGGGCCGTTCGAGCAGTACTTC. Its translation: CASSLGTGPFEQYF.

The rearrangement joins TRBV2 to TRBJ2-3, with a weak D call TRBD2 (5 bases). CDR3 length: 14 residues. Deletions cut 9 bases from V and 0 bases from J, with 13 bases between. Germline V gene data show CDR1 as SNHLY and CDR2 as FYNNEI. CDR3 amino acids: CASASGISTDTQYF. The CDR3 DNA is TGTGCCAGTGCCAGCGGTATCAGCACAGATACGCAGTATTTT.

The sample holds one count of this clone. The V call is TRBV28, the J call TRBJ1-5; 8 nucleotides agree with TRBD1. V lost 5 bases to trimming and J lost 6 bases; unmatched junction nucleotides: 12. The CDR3 consists of 16 residues. Germline V gene data show CDR1 as MDHEN and CDR2 as SYDVKM. In DNA, the CDR3 is TGTGCCAGCAGTCCCCTCCCAGACAGGGGAACTCAGCCCCAGCATTTT. Its translation: CASSPLPDRGTQPQHF. Supplemented by reference TRBV28 and TRBJ1-5, the full variable domain reads DVKVTQSSRYLVKRTGEKVFLECVQDMDHENMFWYRQDPGLGLRLIYFSYDVKMKEKGDIPEGYSVSREKKERFSLILESASTNQTSMYLCASSPLPDRGTQPQHFGDGTRLSIL.

The chain has TRBV11-2 and TRBJ1-1; TRBD1 agrees at 12 bases. V gave up 5 bases and J gave up 2 bases; unmatched junction bases: 6. The V gene's germline CDR1 is SGHAT and CDR2 FQNNGV. This CDR3 is built from 16 residues. The CDR3 loop is CASSNRDRGPNTEAFF. The CDR3 region has the DNA TGTGCCAGCAGCAACCGGGACAGGGGGCCAAACACTGAAGCTTTCTTT.

CDR3: CASSLAWGKGYEQYF. CDR3 nucleotides: TGTGCCAGCAGCTTAGCGTGGGGGAAAGGCTACGAGCAGTACTTC. The chain couples TRBV7-2 to TRBJ2-7; D assignment may be TRBD1 or TRBD2 (5 bases each). The CDR3 is made up of 15 amino acids. The germline V and J ends were trimmed by 0 bases and 3 bases, with 12 bases remaining between them. CDR1 and CDR2 from the germline V gene are SGHTA and FQGNSA.

J is TRBJ2-3 and V is TRBV29-1, with a weak D call TRBD2 (6 bases). V was trimmed by 6 bases and J by 2 bases, leaving 15 bases between them. The CDR3 length is 14 residues. In germline, CDR1 is SQVTM, CDR2 ANQGSEA. For the CDR3, the DNA is TGCAGCGTGAGAACGGGACTTTCCACAGATACGCAGTATTTT. Translation gives CSVRTGLSTDTQYF.

The CDR3 DNA reads as TGTGCCAGCAGCCAAGTTACTAGCGGGAGCGCAGATACGCAGTATTTT. Protein product: CASSQVTSGSADTQYF. This chain connects TRBV4-2 to TRBJ2-3; 11 nucleotides align to TRBD2. CDR3 length equals 16 residues. Germline loops: CDR1 LGHNA, CDR2 YNFKEQ. V shed 1 base and J 4 bases; nucleotides not matched to a gene: 4.

This clone was counted only a few times. This chain uses TRBV7-8 with TRBJ2-1, with D perhaps matching TRBD2 (6 bases). The CDR3 is 16 residues long. Germline V gene data show CDR1 as SGHVS and CDR2 as FQNEAQ. V dropped 5 bases and J dropped 8 bases, with 22 bases sitting between them. The CDR3 bases are TGTGCCAGCAGCCGATCAGAGGCGGGAAGTATCCATGAGCAGTTCTTC. Protein sequence: CASSRSEAGSIHEQFF.

This clone was seen repeatedly, ten times or more. V gene TRBV6-1 combines with J gene TRBJ2-7; TRBD2 is a possible D gene (6 bases). Germline CDR1 reads MNHNS; CDR2 reads SASEGT. V lost 2 bases and J lost 0, with 11 bases in between. The CDR3 contains 15 residues. The CDR3 sequence: CASSEPGEYSYEQYF. CDR3 coding DNA: TGTGCCAGCAGTGAACCGGGGGAGTACTCCTACGAGCAGTACTTC.

The chain has TRBV19 and TRBJ1-2; 10 bases map to TRBD1. The CDR3 is made up of 16 amino acids. Germline CDR1 and CDR2: LNHDA and SQIVND (reference sequence). The V gene end was trimmed by 4 bases and the J gene end by 3 bases; junction bases not matched to a gene: 8. CDR3: CASSTRDRGNHYGYTF. The CDR3 DNA follows: TGTGCCAGTAGTACTCGGGACAGGGGCAACCACTATGGCTACACCTTC.

The chain carries TRBV27 and TRBJ2-3; tentative D call: TRBD2 (6 bases). The V and J ends lost 5 bases and 6 bases respectively, with 15 bases between them. Germline V gene lookup returns CDR1 MNHEY and CDR2 SMNVEV (reference sequence). CDR3 length equals 14 residues. The CDR3 spells CASSPGLLLDTQYF. The CDR3 coding sequence is TGTGCCAGCAGTCCCGGACTACTACTGGATACGCAGTATTTT.

This chain uses TRBV7-8 with TRBJ2-7, with D possibly matching TRBD1 (5 bases). CDR3 length: 15 amino acids. Per germline, CDR1 SGHVS and CDR2 FQNEAQ. V lost 0 bases and J 3 bases, leaving 12 bases between the germline ends. The CDR3 DNA sequence: TGTGCCAGCAGCTTAGCTACTGGGGCCCGCTACGAGCAGTACTTC. Its protein product is CASSLATGARYEQYF.

This clone occurred a few times. The same CDR3 is also encoded by other DNA sequences in this sample. The chain carries TRBV27 and TRBJ2-1; a weak D match, TRBD2 (5 bases). Germline CDR1 and CDR2: MNHEY and SMNVEV (reference sequence). This CDR3 is built from 16 residues. With 0 bases removed from V and 1 base from J, the gap between germline ends came to 10 bases. CDR3 amino acids: CASSLSASGSYNEQFF. Here the CDR3 DNA reads TGTGCCAGCAGTTTATCAGCCAGCGGTTCCTACAATGAGCAGTTCTTC.

The chain recombines TRBV7-7 with TRBJ2-2; 9 bases match TRBD2. The CDR3 has 15 amino acids. Germline V gives CDR1 SSHAT, CDR2 FNYEAQ (reference sequence). The V segment lost 3 bases and the J segment 1 base; nucleotides outside the gene matches: 0. This chain's CDR3 is CASSFSGRNTGELFF. CDR3 DNA: TGTGCCAGCAGCTTTAGCGGGAGGAACACCGGGGAGCTGTTTTTT. The whole variable domain, filled in from reference TRBV7-7 and TRBJ2-2, reads GAGVSQSPRYKVTKRGQDVTLRCDPISSHATLYWYQQALGQGPEFLTYFNYEAQPDKSGLPSDRFSAERPEGSISTLTIQRTEQRDSAMYRCASSFSGRNTGELFFGEGSRLTVL.

The genes are TRBV7-9 and TRBJ2-7, with 11 bases fitting TRBD2. The germline gives CDR1 SEHNR, CDR2 FQNEAQ (reference sequence). Trimming removed 5 bases from V and 3 bases from J; junction bases left unmatched: 12. CDR3 size: 17 residues. In DNA, the CDR3 is TGTGCCAGCAGCCAAGGGTGGACTAGCGGGCCCCACTACGAGCAGTACTTC. Residues: CASSQGWTSGPHYEQYF.

The V and J genes are TRBV5-1 and TRBJ2-2; D is possibly TRBD2 (6 bases). The CDR3 has 16 residues. The germline V gene has CDR1 SGHRS and CDR2 YFSETQ. Deletions cut 0 bases from V and 5 bases from J, with 14 bases between. This CDR3 is CASSLDPGVETGELFF. The CDR3 DNA reads as TGCGCCAGCAGCTTGGATCCGGGAGTGGAAACCGGGGAGCTGTTTTTT.

In the case of this clone: Different DNA sequences within this sample yield the same CDR3. The V and J genes are TRBV5-1 and TRBJ2-7, with 9 bases aligning to TRBD1. J was trimmed by 7 bases and V by 0 bases; bases with no gene match: 5. Per germline, CDR1 SGHRS and CDR2 YFSETQ. This CDR3 is 14 amino acids long. CDR3 sequence reads: CASSLGTGALEQYF. The DNA for the CDR3 is TGCGCCAGCAGCTTGGGGACAGGGGCGTTGGAGCAGTACTTC.

CDR3 bases: TGTGCCAGCAGCTCCCCGGGACTAGCGGAGCAATTGTACTTC. Protein sequence: CASSSPGLAEQLYF. The chain combines TRBV5-4 with TRBJ2-7, with TRBD2 identical over 11 bases. Per germline, CDR1 SGHNT and CDR2 YYREEE (reference sequence). The CDR3 length is 14 residues. The trim removed 3 bases at V and 12 bases at J, leaving 11 bases unmatched.

The V and J genes are TRBV7-9 and TRBJ1-1; D perhaps matches TRBD1 (6 bases). The CDR3 totals 13 residues. The V and J ends lost 5 bases and 8 bases respectively, with 15 bases between them. The germline gives CDR1 SEHNR, CDR2 FQNEAQ (reference sequence). CDR3 residues: CASSPRDISEAFF. In DNA, the CDR3 is TGTGCCAGCAGCCCTCGGGACATATCAGAAGCTTTCTTT. The entire variable domain, with the rest obtained from reference TRBV7-9 and TRBJ1-1, is as follows: DTGVSQNPRHKITKRGQNVTFRCDPISEHNRLYWYRQTLGQGPEFLTYFQNEAQLEKSRLLSDRFSAERPKGSFSTLEIQRTEQGDSAMYLCASSPRDISEAFFGQGTRLTVV.

The rearrangement uses TRBV19 and TRBJ1-2; D is undetermined. The ends were cut back, 10 bases at V and 4 bases at J, with 13 bases in the middle. Germline V gives CDR1 LNHDA, CDR2 SQIVND (reference sequence). CDR3 length: 12 residues. CDR3 in amino acids: CATQDRLYGYTF. The CDR3 nucleotides read TGTGCCACCCAAGACCGCCTCTATGGCTACACCTTC.

V gene TRBV18 combines with J gene TRBJ2-3; a possible D gene is TRBD2 (6 bases). Trimming left V 6 bases short and J 4 bases short, with 14 bases between. The CDR3 covers 14 residues. The germline V gene has CDR1 KGHSH and CDR2 LQKENI. CDR3 coding DNA: TGTGCCAGCTCGTGGCGGGAAGAGGCAGATACGCAGTATTTT. This gives the protein CASSWREEADTQYF.

V gene TRBV29-1 combines with J gene TRBJ1-1; D is ambiguous. The CDR3 is 13 residues long. V shed 4 bases and J shed 0 bases, with 9 bases lying between them. Germline values: CDR1 SQVTM, CDR2 ANQGSEA. DNA for the CDR3: TGCAGCGTTGGACTGAGTATGAACACTGAAGCTTTCTTT. This sequence encodes CSVGLSMNTEAFF.

In this sample, this clone turned up many times. The V and J genes are TRBV5-1 and TRBJ2-7; maybe TRBD1 (6 bases). CDR1 is SGHRS, CDR2 YFSETQ, per germline. This CDR3 is 14 amino acids long. Trimming stripped 4 bases from V and 6 bases from J, with 17 bases between. CDR3 sequence reads: CASSEQGYGGEQYF. DNA for the CDR3: TGCGCCAGCAGCGAACAGGGCTATGGGGGCGAGCAGTACTTC.

This sequence joins TRBV30 and TRBJ2-1; TRBD2 agrees at 9 bases. V lost 5 bases, J lost 5 bases, and 10 bases stayed unmatched. CDR3 size: 15 residues. The germline CDR1 and CDR2 sequences are GTSNPN and SVGIG (reference sequence). CDR3 amino acids: CAWAPGTSTNNEQFF. CDR3 DNA: TGTGCCTGGGCACCCGGGACTAGCACCAACAATGAGCAGTTCTTC.